Listed here are 21 T cell receptor beta chains from one sample, sequenced in a study of cytomegalovirus exposure and HLA in healthy donors. The PCR employed 60 Vbeta primers together with 13 Jbeta primers. Measured with immunoSEQ multiplex PCR; TCRdb has only the in-frame clones, and not every one. Among 150,000 to 200,000 clones listed, roughly three quarters were seen once. The sequenced sample consisted of PBMCs. These receptor sequences come from a woman between 40 and 50 years old in good health and CMV-seronegative.

The V call is TRBV19, the J call TRBJ1-3; D gene uncertain. The V and J ends lost 3 bases and 1 base respectively, with 7 bases between them. The germline gives CDR1 LNHDA, CDR2 SQIVND (reference sequence). The CDR3 length is 14 residues. The CDR3 here is CASSIGKSGNTIYF. Written as DNA, the CDR3 is TGTGCCAGTAGTATCGGGAAATCTGGAAACACCATATATTTT.

J is TRBJ2-7 and V is TRBV6-5; a possible D gene is TRBD1 (6 bases). CDR1 MNHEY and CDR2 SVGAGI come from the germline V gene. Trimming left V 6 bases short and J 6 bases short, with 15 bases between. The CDR3 is 13 amino acids. CDR3 loop: CASRSNRASEQYF. For the CDR3, the DNA is TGTGCCAGCAGGTCGAACAGGGCGTCCGAGCAGTACTTC.

The chain recombines TRBV2 with TRBJ1-2; TRBD1 matches 8 bases. CDR1 and CDR2 from the germline V gene are SNHLY and FYNNEI. The CDR3 runs 11 residues. J gave up 8 bases and V 6 bases, and 2 bases lay outside the gene matches. The CDR3 nucleotides are TGTGCCAGCAGGACAGGGGAGGGCTACACCTTC. Amino acid sequence: CASRTGEGYTF.

The chain combines TRBV19 with TRBJ2-3; D unresolved. Trimming removed 3 bases at V and 4 bases at J, with 11 bases between. The CDR3 covers 14 residues. Germline lookup yields CDR1 LNHDA and CDR2 SQIVND (reference sequence). DNA for the CDR3: TGTGCCAGTAGTATCCAACACATTCCAGATACGCAGTATTTT. It translates to CASSIQHIPDTQYF. Using reference TRBV19 and TRBJ2-3 for the parts outside the CDR3, the full variable domain is DGGITQSPKYLFRKEGQNVTLSCEQNLNHDAMYWYRQDPGQGLRLIYYSQIVNDFQKGDIAEGYSVSREKKESFPLTVTSAQKNPTAFYLCASSIQHIPDTQYFGPGTRLTVL.

The count of this clone is one. This chain links TRBV6-5 with TRBJ2-2; a weak D match, TRBD1 (5 bases). The V gene's germline CDR1 is MNHEY and CDR2 SVGAGI. V was pared by 0 bases and J by 6 bases, with 11 bases between. The CDR3 has 15 residues. CDR3 in amino acids: CASSYSIGVPGELFF. DNA for the CDR3: TGTGCCAGCAGTTACTCGATAGGGGTGCCCGGGGAGCTGTTTTTT.

The genes are TRBV6-5 and TRBJ2-4; the match to TRBD1 covers 11 bases. This CDR3 contains 15 residues. J gave up 2 bases and V 6 bases, and 3 bases lay outside the gene matches. Germline V lookup: CDR1 MNHEY, CDR2 SVGAGI. The CDR3 spells CASRGTGGPKNIQYF. Written as DNA, the CDR3 is TGTGCCAGCAGAGGGACAGGGGGTCCCAAAAACATTCAGTACTTC.

The chain employs TRBV6-5 and TRBJ2-7; D may be TRBD1 (6 bases). Trimming pared 1 base from V and 3 bases from J, leaving 16 bases between. From germline, CDR1 is MNHEY and CDR2 SVGAGI. The CDR3 loop spans 16 amino acids. In DNA, the CDR3 is TGTGCCAGCAGTTACTGGAGCCCACAGGGTAACTACGAGCAGTACTTC. Its translation: CASSYWSPQGNYEQYF.

This rearrangement joins TRBV7-6 to TRBJ1-1, with 7 bases identical to TRBD1. Germline loops: CDR1 SGHVS, CDR2 FNYEAQ. V was clipped by 0 bases and J by 1 base; unmatched bases: 14. The CDR3 runs 19 residues. The CDR3 region is CASSLAMRGGGQENTEAFF. The DNA of the CDR3 is TGTGCCAGCAGCTTAGCGATGAGGGGTGGAGGACAGGAGAACACTGAAGCTTTCTTT.

The chain uses TRBV9 and TRBJ2-3; the D gene is possibly TRBD2 (5 bases). CDR1 is SGDLS, CDR2 YYNGEE, per germline. This CDR3 has 14 residues. V gave up 0 bases and J gave up 0 bases, with 5 bases separating them. CDR3 in DNA: TGTGCCAGCAGCGTAGTAGCGAGCACAGATACGCAGTATTTT. Amino acid sequence: CASSVVASTDTQYF.

This chain connects TRBV11-3 to TRBJ2-7, with a weak D call TRBD1 (5 bases). Germline V gene sequence: CDR1 SGHNT, CDR2 YENEEA. This CDR3 is built from 13 residues. V lost 5 bases and J 5 bases, leaving 13 bases between the germline ends. For the CDR3, the DNA is TGTGCCAGCAGCCACTCACAGGACCACGAGCAGTACTTC. Its protein is CASSHSQDHEQYF.

In regard to this clone: Germline is not matched at one junction end, which may reflect a read error. CDR3: CASSGGHSGANGLTF. CDR3 in DNA: TGTGCCAGCAGTGGGGGCCACTCTGGGGCCAACGGCCTGACTTTC. The chain has TRBV2 and TRBJ2-6; perhaps TRBD1 as D (5 bases). The CDR3 extends over 15 amino acids. Germline V gene sequence: CDR1 SNHLY, CDR2 FYNNEI.

The chain uses TRBV9 and TRBJ1-3; a weak D match, TRBD1 (5 bases). Trimming stripped 3 bases from V and 0 bases from J, with 10 bases between. The length of the CDR3 is 15 residues. The germline V gene has CDR1 SGDLS and CDR2 YYNGEE. The DNA for the CDR3 is TGTGCCAGCAGCGCACAGGAAATCTCTGGAAACACCATATATTTT. It encodes CASSAQEISGNTIYF.

As for this clone: One end of the junction is discordant with germline, which a read error may explain. The chain employs TRBV7-9 and TRBJ2-7; TRBD2 matches at 15 bases. This CDR3 is 16 amino acids long. CDR1 is SEHNR, CDR2 FQNEAQ, per germline (reference sequence). CDR3 DNA: TGTTCCAGCAGCCCCGGGACTAGCGGGGGGTCCTACGAGCAGTACTTC. Translated: CSSSPGTSGGSYEQYF.

The chain joins TRBV11-2 to TRBJ1-4, with D possibly matching TRBD1 (6 bases). Germline V CDR1 and CDR2: SGHAT, FQNNGV. The CDR3 totals 15 residues. V gave up 5 bases and J gave up 4 bases, with 14 bases separating them. CDR3 sequence: CASSLKDRYNEKLFF. CDR3 DNA: TGTGCCAGCAGCCTCAAGGACAGATATAATGAAAAACTGTTTTTT.

The V and J genes are TRBV18 and TRBJ2-1, with TRBD2 matching 9 bases. The trim removed 7 bases at V and 4 bases at J, leaving 8 bases unmatched. The CDR3 is 15 residues long. CDR1 is KGHSH and CDR2 is LQKENI in the germline V gene. The CDR3 DNA is TGTGCCAGCTGCCTTTCAGCGGGAGGTTACAATGAGCAGTTCTTC. Its protein product is CASCLSAGGYNEQFF.

The chain couples TRBV2 to TRBJ2-5; 10 bases map to TRBD2. The J call could be wrong; TRBJ2-7 is a better fit for the DNA end. This CDR3 comprises 15 residues. The germline V gene has CDR1 SNHLY and CDR2 FYNNEI. CDR3 coding DNA: TGTGCCAGCAGTGGGCCAGCGGGAGGGCCGCACGAGCAGTACTTC. Amino acids: CASSGPAGGPHEQYF.

CDR3 sequence (DNA): TGCGCCAGCAGCTACGGGACTGCCCAAGAGACCCAGTACTTC. The encoded protein is CASSYGTAQETQYF. The chain employs TRBV5-1 and TRBJ2-5; D possibly corresponds to TRBD2 (6 bases). Looked up from germline, CDR1 is SGHRS and CDR2 is YFSETQ. The V and J ends lost 3 bases and 1 base respectively, with 10 bases between them. The CDR3 sequence is 14 residues long.

The chain recombines TRBV5-1 with TRBJ1-6, with D uncertain. This CDR3 region has 14 residues. CDR1 is SGHRS, CDR2 YFSETQ, per germline. Trimming left V 0 bases short and J 7 bases short, with 8 bases between. The CDR3 reads CASSLGTVNSPLHF. CDR3 sequence (DNA): TGCGCCAGCAGCTTGGGGACTGTCAATTCACCCCTCCACTTT.

The rearrangement joins TRBV28 to TRBJ2-5; the match to TRBD2 covers 13 bases. With 4 bases clipped from V and 5 bases from J, the junction kept 4 bases outside the gene matches. The CDR3 length is 15 residues. The germline CDR1 and CDR2 sequences are MDHEN and SYDVKM. The CDR3 region has the DNA TGTGCCAGCAGTTCCGGACTAGCGGGAGCTGAGACCCAGTACTTC. Protein sequence: CASSSGLAGAETQYF.

V is TRBV5-6 and J is TRBJ2-2, with D possibly being TRBD1 (6 bases). This CDR3 has 14 amino acids. With 5 bases removed from V and 1 base from J, the gap between germline ends came to 9 bases. Germline CDR1 is SGHDT and CDR2 is YYEEEE. The CDR3 DNA sequence: TGTGCCAGCAGACCGGGACAGAACACCGGGGAGCTGTTTTTT. It codes for CASRPGQNTGELFF.

The V gene is TRBV6-6, the J gene TRBJ2-5; possible D gene TRBD1, 6 bases. Germline lookup yields CDR1 MNHNY and CDR2 SVGAGI (reference sequence). The CDR3 extends over 14 amino acids. Deletions cut 4 bases from V and 5 bases from J, with 14 bases between. The CDR3 bases are TGTGCCAGCAGTTGGGTACAGGGAAGGGAGACCCAGTACTTC. It translates to CASSWVQGRETQYF.